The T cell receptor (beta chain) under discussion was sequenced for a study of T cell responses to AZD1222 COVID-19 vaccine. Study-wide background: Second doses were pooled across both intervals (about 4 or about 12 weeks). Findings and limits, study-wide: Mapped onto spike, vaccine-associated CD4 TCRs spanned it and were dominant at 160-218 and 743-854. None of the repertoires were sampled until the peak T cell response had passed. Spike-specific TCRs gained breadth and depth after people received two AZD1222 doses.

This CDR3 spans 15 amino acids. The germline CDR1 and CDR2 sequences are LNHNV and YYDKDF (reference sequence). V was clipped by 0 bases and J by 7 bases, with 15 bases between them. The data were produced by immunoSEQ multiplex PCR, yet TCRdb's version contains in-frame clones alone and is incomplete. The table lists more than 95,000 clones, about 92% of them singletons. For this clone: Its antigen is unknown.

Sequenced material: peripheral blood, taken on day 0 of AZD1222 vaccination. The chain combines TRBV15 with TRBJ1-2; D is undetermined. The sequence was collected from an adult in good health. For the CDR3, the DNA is TGTGCCACCAGCAGAGATCGTGCCGGGGTAGGTGGCTACACCTTC. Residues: CATSRDRAGVGGYTF.